This TCR beta chain was recovered during a study of a mutant IDH1 vaccine in newly diagnosed glioma. Study-wide context: Patients received vaccination from 4-6 weeks after radiotherapy alone, or with temozolomide cycles. Visit V12 was scheduled at week 35 and visit V13 at week 47. Whole-study findings and limits: The occurrence of vaccine-induced immune responses was seen in 90% to 95% of patients. Variations in leading peripheral T cell clonotypes appeared to have no connection with pseudoprogression.

V dropped 1 base and J dropped 0; count of bases not matched to a gene: 8. The CDR3 loop spans 19 amino acids. Germline V gene sequence: CDR1 SEHNR, CDR2 FQNEAQ (reference sequence). A word on this clone: As yet, its antigen is unknown.

Time point specified: week 47, end of study. A 20-mer mutant IDH1 peptide at 300 ug was injected subcutaneously with topical imiquimod. Only in-frame clones appear in the TCRdb table, and some are missing; sequencing was by immunoSEQ multiplex PCR. This table has some 34,000 clones, 75% to 95% appearing once. The TCR was taken from a woman aged 40 to 50 with glioma. This material consisted of PBMCs, taken from a glioma patient whose treatment included an IDH1 peptide vaccine. This chain joins TRBV7-9 and TRBJ2-2, with TRBD1 matching over 10 bases. Here the CDR3 reads CASSLGSPGQGSNTGELFF. CDR3 bases: TGTGCCAGCAGCTTAGGCAGCCCGGGACAGGGGTCGAACACCGGGGAGCTGTTTTTT.